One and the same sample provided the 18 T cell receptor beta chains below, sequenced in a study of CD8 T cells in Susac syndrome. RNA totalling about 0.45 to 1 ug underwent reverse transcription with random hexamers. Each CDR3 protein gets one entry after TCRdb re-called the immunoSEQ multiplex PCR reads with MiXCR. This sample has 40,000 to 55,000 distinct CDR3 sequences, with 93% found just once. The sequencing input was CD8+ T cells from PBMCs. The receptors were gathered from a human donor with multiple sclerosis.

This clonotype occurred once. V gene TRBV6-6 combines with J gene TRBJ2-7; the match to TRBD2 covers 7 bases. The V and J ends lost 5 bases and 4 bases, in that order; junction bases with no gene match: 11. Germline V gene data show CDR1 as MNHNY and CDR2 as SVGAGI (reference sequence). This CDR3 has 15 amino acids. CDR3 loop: CASSPERGGGYEQYF. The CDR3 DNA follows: TGTGCCAGCAGTCCTGAGCGGGGTGGGGGATACGAGCAGTACTTC.

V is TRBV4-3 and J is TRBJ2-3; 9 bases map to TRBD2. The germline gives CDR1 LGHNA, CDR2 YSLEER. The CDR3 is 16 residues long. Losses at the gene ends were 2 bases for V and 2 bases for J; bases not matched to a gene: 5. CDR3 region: CASSQWLAGTTDTQYF. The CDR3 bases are TGCGCCAGCAGCCAATGGCTAGCGGGGACCACAGATACGCAGTATTTT.

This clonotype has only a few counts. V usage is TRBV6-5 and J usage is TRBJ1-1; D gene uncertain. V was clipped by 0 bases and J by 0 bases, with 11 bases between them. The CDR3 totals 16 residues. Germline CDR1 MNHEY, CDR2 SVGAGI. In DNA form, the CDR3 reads TGTGCCAGCAGTTACTCGATTATACACCTGAACACTGAAGCTTTCTTT. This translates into CASSYSIIHLNTEAFF.

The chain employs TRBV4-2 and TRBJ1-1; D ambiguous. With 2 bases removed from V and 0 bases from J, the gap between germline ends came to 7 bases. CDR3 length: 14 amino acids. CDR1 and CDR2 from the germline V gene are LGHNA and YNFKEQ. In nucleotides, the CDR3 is TGTGCCAGCAGCCAAATCGCGTTGAACACTGAAGCTTTCTTT. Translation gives CASSQIALNTEAFF.

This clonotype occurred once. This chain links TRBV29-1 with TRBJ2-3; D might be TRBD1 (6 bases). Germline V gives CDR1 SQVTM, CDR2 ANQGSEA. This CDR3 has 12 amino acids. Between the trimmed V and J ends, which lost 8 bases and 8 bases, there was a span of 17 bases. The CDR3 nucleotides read TGCAGCCCGTCACCGAGGGGGAGTACGCAGTATTTT. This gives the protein CSPSPRGSTQYF.

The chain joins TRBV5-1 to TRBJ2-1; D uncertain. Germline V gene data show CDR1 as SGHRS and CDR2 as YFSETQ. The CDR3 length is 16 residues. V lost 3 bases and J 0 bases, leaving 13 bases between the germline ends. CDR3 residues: CASSYRTVSSYNEQFF. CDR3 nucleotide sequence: TGCGCCAGCAGCTATAGGACGGTGAGCTCCTACAATGAGCAGTTCTTC.

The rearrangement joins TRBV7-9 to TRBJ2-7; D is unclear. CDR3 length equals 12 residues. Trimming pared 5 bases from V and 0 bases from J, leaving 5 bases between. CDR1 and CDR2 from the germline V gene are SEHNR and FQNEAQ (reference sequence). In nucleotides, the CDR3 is TGTGCCAGCAGCATCGACTCCTACGAGCAGTACTTC. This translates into CASSIDSYEQYF.

The CDR3 DNA reads TGTGCCAGCAGTTTATGGGCCGAGGGCAACTACGAGCAGTACTTC. Protein sequence: CASSLWAEGNYEQYF. The chain employs TRBV28 and TRBJ2-7, with D tentatively TRBD2 (5 bases). V was shortened by 0 bases and J by 3 bases, with 12 bases between the two germline ends. The V gene's germline CDR1 is MDHEN and CDR2 SYDVKM. The length of the CDR3 is 15 residues. Looking up the rest from reference TRBV28 and TRBJ2-7 gives the full variable domain: DVKVTQSSRYLVKRTGEKVFLECVQDMDHENMFWYRQDPGLGLRLIYFSYDVKMKEKGDIPEGYSVSREKKERFSLILESASTNQTSMYLCASSLWAEGNYEQYFGPGTRLTVT.

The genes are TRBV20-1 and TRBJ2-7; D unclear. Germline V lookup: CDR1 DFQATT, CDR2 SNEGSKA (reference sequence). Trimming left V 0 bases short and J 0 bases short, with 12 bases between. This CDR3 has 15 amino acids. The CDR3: CSARDSAESSYEQYF. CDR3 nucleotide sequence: TGCAGTGCTAGAGACTCGGCAGAGAGCTCCTACGAGCAGTACTTC.

The CDR3, as DNA: TGTGCCAGCAGTTTCCCCGCGCTTTATAGCAATCAGCCCCAGCATTTT. Encoded protein: CASSFPALYSNQPQHF. The chain joins TRBV28 to TRBJ1-5, with D unclear. This CDR3 is 16 amino acids long. Germline lookup yields CDR1 MDHEN and CDR2 SYDVKM. Trimming pared 3 bases from V and 0 bases from J, leaving 12 bases between.

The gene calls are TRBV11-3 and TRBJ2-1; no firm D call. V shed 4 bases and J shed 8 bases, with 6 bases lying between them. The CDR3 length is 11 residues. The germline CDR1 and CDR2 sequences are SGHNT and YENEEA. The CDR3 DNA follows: TGTGCCAGCAGCTCTTCGTATGAGCAGTTCTTC. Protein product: CASSSSYEQFF. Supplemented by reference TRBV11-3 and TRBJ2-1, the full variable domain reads EAGVVQSPRYKIIEKKQPVAFWCNPISGHNTLYWYLQNLGQGPELLIRYENEEAVDDSQLPKDRFSAERLKGVDSTLKIQPAELGDSAVYLCASSSSYEQFFGPGTRLTVL.

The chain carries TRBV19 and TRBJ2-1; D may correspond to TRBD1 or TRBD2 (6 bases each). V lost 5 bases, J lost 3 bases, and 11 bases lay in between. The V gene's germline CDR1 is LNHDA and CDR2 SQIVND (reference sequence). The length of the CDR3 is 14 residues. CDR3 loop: CASSLGGGYNEQFF. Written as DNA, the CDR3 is TGTGCCAGTAGTCTCGGAGGGGGCTACAATGAGCAGTTCTTC.

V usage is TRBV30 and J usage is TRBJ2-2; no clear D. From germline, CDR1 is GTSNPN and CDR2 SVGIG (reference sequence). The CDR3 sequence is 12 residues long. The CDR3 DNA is TGTGCTCAGGAAGTGAACACCGGGGAGCTGTTTTTT. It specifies CAQEVNTGELFF.

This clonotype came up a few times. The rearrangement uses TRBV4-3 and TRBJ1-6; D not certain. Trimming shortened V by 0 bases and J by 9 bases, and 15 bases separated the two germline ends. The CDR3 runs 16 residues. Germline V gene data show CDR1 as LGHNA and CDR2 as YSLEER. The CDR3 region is CASSQDPGKGSSPLHF. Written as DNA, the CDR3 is TGCGCCAGCAGCCAAGATCCGGGAAAGGGATCTTCACCCCTCCACTTT.

This chain's CDR3 is CASSDTGRGLAGNTEAFF. The CDR3 nucleotides read TGTGCCAGCAGCGACACAGGCAGGGGTTTGGCCGGAAACACTGAAGCTTTCTTT. V and J are TRBV9 and TRBJ1-1; weak D call: TRBD1 (6 bases). CDR1 and CDR2 (germline): SGDLS, YYNGEE. V was trimmed by 3 bases and J by 2 bases, leaving 23 bases between them. CDR3 length: 18 residues.

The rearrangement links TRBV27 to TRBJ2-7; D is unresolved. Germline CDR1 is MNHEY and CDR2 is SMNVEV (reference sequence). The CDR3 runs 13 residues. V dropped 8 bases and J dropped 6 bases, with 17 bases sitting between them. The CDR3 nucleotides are TGTGCCAGCCGCCTTGGCAGCAGGTCCGAGCAGTACTTC. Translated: CASRLGSRSEQYF.

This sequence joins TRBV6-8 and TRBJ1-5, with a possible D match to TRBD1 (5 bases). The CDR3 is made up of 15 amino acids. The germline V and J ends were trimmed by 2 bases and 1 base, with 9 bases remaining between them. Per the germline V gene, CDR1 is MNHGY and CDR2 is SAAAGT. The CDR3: CASSYQGASNQPQHF. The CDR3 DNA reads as TGTGCCAGCAGTTACCAGGGCGCGAGCAATCAGCCCCAGCATTTT.

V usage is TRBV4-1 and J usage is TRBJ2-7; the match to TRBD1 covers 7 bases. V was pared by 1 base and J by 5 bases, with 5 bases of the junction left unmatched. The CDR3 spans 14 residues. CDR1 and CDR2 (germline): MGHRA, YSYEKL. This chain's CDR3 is CASSQALTGDEQYF. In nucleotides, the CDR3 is TGCGCCAGCAGCCAAGCCTTAACAGGGGACGAGCAGTACTTC.